A selection of T cell receptor beta chains follows, all from one sample in a study of blood T cells in healthy people across ages. From the 5' RACE reads, TCRdb called clonotypes with MiXCR, one entry per CDR3 protein. The data contain fewer than 900,000 distinct CDR3 sequences, 49% of them singletons. The sample taken for sequencing was blood. The receptors derive from a woman aged 55-70 years in good health. Both conserved end residues are part of each CDR3. D genes are given only for firm matches. Clone size is stated in some rows and not others, as once, few, many or a class when expanded.

J gene,V gene,clone size,D gene,CDR3 protein,CDR3 DNA
TRBJ1-2,TRBV7-8,once,.,CASSPGTKLAGYTF,TGTGCCAGCAGCCCCGGGACGAAGCTTGCTGGCTACACCTTC
TRBJ2-1,TRBV5-1,.,.,CASSLSSRQYNEQFF,TGCGCCAGCAGCTTGAGTAGCAGACAATACAATGAGCAGTTCTTC
TRBJ1-5,TRBV28,.,.,CASSGGDRKNQPQHF,TGTGCCAGCAGTGGTGGCGACAGAAAGAATCAGCCCCAGCATTTT
TRBJ1-2,TRBV6-1,.,TRBD1,CASSSNDRGRESYTF,TGTGCCAGCAGTTCTAATGACAGGGGACGGGAAAGCTACACCTTC
TRBJ2-3,TRBV6-2/TRBV6-3,.,TRBD2,CASSYLRLAGDTDTQYF,TGTGCCAGCAGTTACTTGCGCCTAGCGGGAGACACAGATACGCAGTATTTT
TRBJ1-5,TRBV20-1,few,TRBD1,CSGIVGTGVNQPQHF,TGCAGTGGTATTGTGGGGACAGGTGTAAATCAGCCCCAGCATTTT
TRBJ2-5,TRBV20-1,.,TRBD2,CSANPRTSGSYETQYF,TGCAGTGCGAATCCTCGGACTAGCGGGAGTTATGAGACCCAGTACTTC
TRBJ2-1,TRBV10-3,few,.,CAISESEGASQFF,TGTGCCATCAGTGAGTCTGAGGGAGCCTCCCAGTTCTTC
TRBJ2-4,TRBV20-1,few,.,CSARDQGGKNIQYF,TGCAGTGCTAGAGATCAAGGGGGCAAAAACATTCAGTACTTC
TRBJ2-1,TRBV20-1,.,.,CSARGAGAYNEQFF,TGCAGTGCTAGGGGAGCAGGAGCCTACAATGAGCAGTTCTTC
TRBJ2-7,TRBV5-1,few,.,CASSLAGLLYEQYF,TGCGCCAGCAGCTTGGCAGGGCTTCTCTACGAGCAGTACTTC
TRBJ2-1,TRBV29-1,.,.,CSVCRLGTPSLGEEQFF,TGCAGCGTTTGCCGGCTCGGGACTCCTTCGCTCGGGGAAGAGCAGTTCTTC
TRBJ1-5,TRBV12-3/TRBV12-4,.,.,CASNDGYGGGNQPQHF,TGTGCCAGCAACGATGGATATGGGGGCGGCAATCAGCCCCAGCATTTT
TRBJ2-7,TRBV5-1,once,TRBD1,CASSEAPGTVSYGQYF,TGCGCCAGCAGCGAAGCCCCCGGGACAGTTTCCTACGGGCAGTACTTC
TRBJ2-3,TRBV5-6,few,.,CASETPNTDTQYF,TGTGCCAGCGAGACACCTAACACAGATACGCAGTATTTT
TRBJ2-7,TRBV29-1,.,.,CSVGQQGSYNEQYF,TGCAGCGTTGGGCAGCAGGGCTCCTACAATGAGCAGTACTTC
TRBJ2-3,TRBV5-1,.,TRBD1,CASSFFGQGGTDTQYF,TGCGCCAGCAGCTTCTTCGGACAGGGGGGCACAGATACGCAGTATTTT
TRBJ2-3,TRBV7-8,few,.,CASSLSIAPSTDTQYF,TGTGCCAGCAGCCTCTCGATAGCGCCAAGCACAGATACGCAGTATTTT
TRBJ2-1,TRBV4-2,.,TRBD1,CASSQEDRRLNSYNEQFF,TGTGCCAGCAGCCAGGAGGACAGGCGGCTAAACTCCTACAATGAGCAGTTCTTC
TRBJ2-5,TRBV18,once,.,CASSPLDRTQETQYF,TGTGCCAGCTCACCACTCGACAGGACCCAAGAGACCCAGTACTTC
TRBJ2-5,TRBV4-3,.,TRBD1,CASSNNRGSGETQYF,TGCGCCAGCAGCAATAACAGGGGGTCAGGCGAGACCCAGTACTTC
TRBJ2-4,TRBV7-2,few,.,CASSLVGGGQNIQYF,TGTGCCAGCAGCTTAGTCGGTGGGGGGCAAAACATTCAGTACTTC
TRBJ1-6,TRBV7-3,.,.,CASRSNNSPLHF,TGTGCCAGCAGGTCTAATAATTCACCCCTCCACTTT
TRBJ1-1,TRBV20-1,.,.,CTAGGMNTEAFF,TGCACCGCGGGAGGGATGAACACTGAAGCTTTCTTT
TRBJ2-7,TRBV29-1,.,.,CSVDEGVDEQYF,TGCAGCGTTGATGAGGGAGTCGACGAGCAGTACTTC
TRBJ2-6,TRBV7-3,many,.,CATKWGAGANVLTF,TGTGCCACAAAGTGGGGGGCAGGGGCCAACGTCCTGACTTTC
TRBJ2-7,TRBV6-1,few,.,CAAGRGREYEQYF,TGTGCCGCCGGTAGGGGGAGGGAGTACGAGCAGTACTTC
TRBJ2-4,TRBV3-1,.,.,CASSQEGRNIQYF,TGTGCCAGCAGCCAAGAGGGGAGAAACATTCAGTACTTC
TRBJ2-7,TRBV10-3,many,.,CAISSEPIYEQYF,TGTGCCATCAGTAGTGAACCGATCTACGAGCAGTACTTC
TRBJ2-7,TRBV9,few,TRBD2,CASSPAVAGYEQYF,TGTGCCAGCAGCCCCGCGGTAGCGGGCTACGAGCAGTACTTC
TRBJ1-1,TRBV20-1,.,.,CSAIYDGAHTEAFF,TGCAGTGCTATTTACGACGGAGCTCACACTGAAGCTTTCTTT
TRBJ2-7,TRBV10-3,.,TRBD1,CAIGEAPGQVAEQYF,TGTGCCATCGGTGAGGCGCCGGGACAGGTCGCCGAGCAGTACTTC